This T cell receptor beta chain came from a study of T cell responses to AZD1222 COVID-19 vaccine. Study overall: Samples with a second dose at about 4 or about 12 weeks were pooled together.

Findings and limits, study-wide: CD4 TCRs linked to vaccination spanned spike, dominating at 160-218 and 743-854. Variant regions that are unmutated are reportedly the target of nearly half of spike-specific TCRs.

This clone showed up just once. Its antigen is as yet unknown. Libraries were prepared by immunoSEQ multiplex PCR; TCRdb keeps only in-frame clonotypes and omits some of them. The sample holds 150,000 to 200,000 clones, approximately 94% seen once. The V end lost 5 bases, the J end lost 0 bases, and 11 bases lay between the germline ends. This CDR3 has 15 residues. CDR1 is SGHVS and CDR2 is FQNEAQ in the germline V gene. The receptor was derived from an adult in good health. This chain uses TRBV7-8 with TRBJ1-5; no definite D call. This sample comprised peripheral blood, obtained on day 0 of AZD1222 vaccination. The CDR3 coding sequence is TGTGCCAGCAGCAAGGACGGGTTTAGCAATCAGCCCCAGCATTTT. This sequence encodes CASSKDGFSNQPQHF.